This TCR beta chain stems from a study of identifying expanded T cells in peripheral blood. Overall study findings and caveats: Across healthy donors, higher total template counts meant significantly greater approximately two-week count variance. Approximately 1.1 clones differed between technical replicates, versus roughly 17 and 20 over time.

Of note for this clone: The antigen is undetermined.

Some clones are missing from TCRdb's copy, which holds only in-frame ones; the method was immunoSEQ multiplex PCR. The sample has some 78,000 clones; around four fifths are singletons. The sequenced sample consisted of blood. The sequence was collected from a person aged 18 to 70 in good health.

The CDR3 sequence: CASSRSHYTF. CDR3 bases: TGTGCCAGCAGCCGAAGCCACTACACCTTC. The V and J genes are TRBV28 and TRBJ1-2; D unresolved. This CDR3 is built from 10 residues. With 6 bases removed from V and 10 bases from J, the gap between germline ends came to 9 bases. Germline CDR1 MDHEN, CDR2 SYDVKM.